A selection of T cell receptor beta chains follows, all from one sample in a study of STAT5B mutations in CD4+ large granular lymphocyte leukemia. Only in-frame clones appear in the TCRdb table, and some are missing; sequencing was by immunoSEQ multiplex PCR. Seen here are tens of thousands of clones, approximately 74% observed once, and the top ten hold roughly 0.3%. The sequencing sample was made of CD4+ T cells from blood buffy coats. The receptors were sampled from a human donor in good health. CDR3s include the opening cysteine and the closing phenylalanine or tryptophan. A D gene is named only where the DNA matches it firmly. A clone size is listed for some rows: how often the clone was seen (once, few, many), or a class if it is expanded.

j_call | d_call | v_call | clone_size | cdr3_aa | cdr3_nt
TRBJ1-6 | . | TRBV11-2 | once | CASSLRQGDNSPLHF | TGTGCCAGCAGCTTAAGGCAGGGAGATAATTCACCCCTCCACTTT
TRBJ1-2 | TRBD1 | TRBV28 | few | CASSTLTGLSF | TGTGCCAGCAGCACACTGACAGGGTTGAGCTTC
TRBJ2-1 | TRBD2 | TRBV5-1 | few | CASSFREGQGEQFF | TGCGCCAGCAGCTTTCGGGAGGGCCAGGGTGAGCAGTTCTTC
TRBJ2-4 | TRBD2 | TRBV19 | . | CASSRRGGNKNIQYF | TGTGCCAGTAGTAGGCGCGGGGGTAACAAAAACATTCAGTACTTC
TRBJ2-2 | . | TRBV6-5 | . | CASKIRWDTGELFF | TGTGCCAGCAAAATACGTTGGGACACCGGGGAGCTGTTTTTT
TRBJ2-2 | TRBD2 | TRBV4-2 | . | CASSKRYPGLAGVATGELFF | TGTGCCAGCAGCAAACGGTATCCAGGGCTAGCGGGAGTAGCCACCGGGGAGCTGTTTTTT
TRBJ2-1 | TRBD1 | TRBV5-1 | . | CASSRAGGQDRYSYNEQFF | TGCGCCAGCAGCAGAGCAGGGGGCCAAGACCGCTACTCCTACAATGAGCAGTTCTTC
TRBJ2-7 | . | TRBV11-2 | . | CASSLSGYEQYF | TGTGCCAGCAGCTTATCGGGTTACGAGCAGTACTTC
TRBJ2-7 | . | TRBV27 | . | CASSRLRGVQYF | TGTGCCAGCAGTCGCCTTCGCGGAGTGCAGTACTTC
TRBJ2-7 | . | TRBV10-3 | . | CAISALGSVSSYEQYF | TGTGCCATCAGTGCTCTAGGGAGCGTTAGCTCCTACGAGCAGTACTTC
TRBJ2-1 | TRBD2 | TRBV18 | . | CASSPVVSGTSGRPNEQFF | TGTGCCAGCTCACCAGTTGTCAGTGGGACTAGCGGGAGACCAAATGAGCAGTTCTTC
TRBJ1-5 | . | TRBV6-1 | few | CASSESLLQNQPQHF | TGTGCCAGCAGTGAAAGTCTCCTTCAGAATCAGCCCCAGCATTTT
TRBJ2-5 | . | TRBV5-4 | . | CASSLEIRGWETQYF | TGTGCCAGCAGCTTGGAAATTCGGGGATGGGAGACCCAGTACTTC
TRBJ2-1 | TRBD2 | TRBV7-9 | once | CASSLLLAGNNEQFF | TGTGCCAGCAGCTTGCTCCTAGCGGGAAACAATGAGCAGTTCTTC
TRBJ2-1 | TRBD2 | TRBV4-1 | . | CASSQETSGSYNEQFF | TGCGCCAGCAGCCAAGAGACTAGCGGTTCCTACAATGAGCAGTTCTTC
TRBJ2-6 | . | TRBV12-5 | once | CASGLENRYWSSGANVLTF | TGTGCTAGTGGTTTGGAGAACAGGTATTGGTCCTCCGGGGCCAACGTCCTGACTTTC
TRBJ2-7 | TRBD2 | TRBV2 | . | CASRQTSGSYEQYF | TGTGCCAGCAGACAGACTAGCGGGAGCTACGAGCAGTACTTC
TRBJ1-3 | . | TRBV27 | few | CASSLTGTLGGNTIYF | TGTGCCAGCAGTTTAACAGGGACCCTAGGAGGAAACACCATATATTTT
TRBJ2-5 | TRBD2 | TRBV19 | few | CASSLIAGQETQYF | TGTGCCAGTAGCCTAATAGCGGGGCAAGAGACCCAGTACTTC
TRBJ2-2 | TRBD2 | TRBV9 | . | CASGLAGGPDTGELFF | TGTGCCAGCGGGTTAGCGGGAGGGCCCGACACCGGGGAGCTGTTTTTT
TRBJ2-7 | . | TRBV10-3 | . | CAISDTTVSYEQYF | TGTGCCATCAGTGACACTACCGTCTCCTACGAGCAGTACTTC
TRBJ1-1 | . | TRBV7-2 | . | CASSSPRAGTLGNTEAFF | TGTGCCAGCAGCTCCCCCAGGGCAGGGACGTTGGGAAACACTGAAGCTTTCTTT
TRBJ2-1 | . | TRBV23-1 | . | CASPDRDADEQFF | TGCGCCAGTCCGGACAGAGACGCCGATGAGCAGTTCTTC
TRBJ1-1 | . | TRBV30 | . | CAWSRDIQPEAFF | TGTGCCTGGAGTAGAGACATTCAACCTGAAGCTTTCTTT
TRBJ1-1 | . | TRBV30 | few | CAWSERDARPAFF | TGTGCCTGGAGTGAACGAGACGCCCGGCCAGCTTTCTTT
TRBJ1-2 | . | TRBV11-2 | . | CASSPDYWTEKNYGYTF | TGTGCCAGCAGCCCCGATTATTGGACAGAAAAGAACTATGGCTACACCTTC
TRBJ2-7 | TRBD1 | TRBV19 | . | CASSRWHRDRGTLGSYEQYF | TGTGCCAGTAGTAGGTGGCATCGCGACAGGGGGACCCTCGGGTCCTACGAGCAGTACTTC
TRBJ1-3 | . | TRBV7-2 | . | CASSLQGPNSGNTIYF | TGTGCCAGCAGCTTACAGGGGCCCAACTCTGGAAACACCATATATTTT
TRBJ2-1 | TRBD2 | TRBV14 | . | CASSHRIPGTSGVLDSYNEQFF | TGTGCCAGCAGCCACAGAATCCCAGGGACTAGCGGGGTGCTAGACTCCTACAATGAGCAGTTCTTC
TRBJ2-1 | TRBD2 | TRBV16 | . | CASSQSASGDNEQFF | TGTGCCAGCAGCCAATCGGCTAGCGGAGACAATGAGCAGTTCTTC
TRBJ2-7 | . | TRBV9 | . | CASSPGISYEQYF | TGTGCCAGCAGCCCAGGGATCTCCTACGAGCAGTACTTC
TRBJ1-1 | TRBD1 | TRBV10-3 | . | CASGQGWDTEAFF | TGTGCCAGCGGACAGGGGTGGGACACTGAAGCTTTCTTT
TRBJ2-1 | . | TRBV20-1 | . | CSAIYNEQFF | TGCAGTGCGATATACAATGAGCAGTTCTTC
TRBJ2-3 | . | TRBV25-1 | once | CASSERLSVDGTDTQYF | TGTGCCAGCAGTGAACGCTTGTCAGTTGATGGGACAGATACGCAGTATTTT
TRBJ2-5 | TRBD1 | TRBV12-5 | . | CASGLTRGLGETQYF | TGTGCTAGTGGTTTGACGAGGGGGCTTGGGGAGACCCAGTACTTC
TRBJ2-7 | TRBD2 | TRBV28 | . | CASSPLAGVSSYEQYF | TGTGCCAGCAGTCCACTAGCGGGAGTATCTTCCTACGAGCAGTACTTC
TRBJ2-4 | . | TRBV21-1 | . | CASSHLSGRSAKNIQYF | TGTGCCAGCAGCCATCTCTCGGGAAGGTCGGCCAAAAACATTCAGTACTTC
TRBJ2-2 | . | TRBV15 | . | CATSRNSGTGELFF | TGTGCCACCAGCAGAAATAGCGGAACTGGGGAGCTGTTTTTT
TRBJ2-3 | . | TRBV4-3 | . | CASSQDQEGVDTQYF | TGCGCCAGCAGCCAAGATCAGGAGGGAGTGGATACGCAGTATTTT
TRBJ1-1 | . | TRBV21-1 | few | CASSKGDRDGDMNTEAFF | TGTGCCAGCAGCAAAGGGGACAGGGATGGGGATATGAACACTGAAGCTTTCTTT
TRBJ1-1 | TRBD1 | TRBV30 | . | CAWKTGGGTEAFF | TGTGCCTGGAAGACAGGGGGGGGAACTGAAGCTTTCTTT
TRBJ1-1 | . | TRBV6-6 | . | CASRLAEDTEAFF | TGTGCCAGCAGGCTGGCGGAAGACACTGAAGCTTTCTTT
TRBJ2-5 | . | TRBV5-1 | . | CASSLQGGETQYF | TGCGCCAGCAGCTTACAGGGTGGAGAGACCCAGTACTTC